This T cell receptor beta chain was sequenced for a study of cytomegalovirus exposure and HLA in healthy donors. Notes on the study in general: Accurate predictions that matched the HLA-A and HLA-B alleles of most subjects were reportedly made from TCR beta sequences. Association of 17,000 or so TCR beta sequences with HLA alleles was found at 0.05 false discovery rate in a later analysis. Trimming of TCR beta V- and J-genes showed a link, identified in a later analysis, to a missense DCLRE1C variant.

Comments on this clone: Its antigen is as yet unknown.

Both 60 Vbeta primers and 13 Jbeta primers went into the PCR. Repertoires were generated with immunoSEQ multiplex PCR, while TCRdb's copy carries only in-frame clones and drops some. Among 250,000 to 350,000 clones listed, 70% to 90% were seen once. CDR1 and CDR2 (germline): MGHRA, YSYEKL. V dropped 0 bases and J dropped 4 bases, with 4 bases sitting between them. The CDR3 is 13 amino acids. Input material: PBMCs. The receptor comes from a woman aged 18-29 years in good health and CMV-seronegative. This chain links TRBV4-1 with TRBJ1-5; D uncertain. CDR3 sequence: CASSQDPNQPQHF. DNA of the CDR3: TGCGCCAGCAGCCAAGACCCTAATCAGCCCCAGCATTTT.